This TCR beta chain was profiled in a study of blood T cell repertoires in COVID-19. The overall study: Collection of acute and convalescent COVID-19 samples took place in the United States, Italy and Spain.

In the original workflow: Amplifying reference gene primers gave estimates of nucleated cell counts. Sequencing used immunoSEQ multiplex PCR; TCRdb keeps in-frame clones, though not all of them. V and J calls and clone size are copied from that table; D and trimming were computed from the DNA. Of about 97,000 clones in the sample, around 90% were seen once. CDR1 GTSNPN and CDR2 SVGIG come from the germline V gene (reference sequence). The trim removed 4 bases at V and 7 bases at J, leaving 9 bases unmatched. This CDR3 is built from 13 residues. This TCR came from a woman between 50 and 59 years old with COVID-19, enrolled during active disease. V usage is TRBV30 and J usage is TRBJ1-2; 7 bases are shared with TRBD1. The sample was peripheral blood. DNA for the CDR3: TGTGCCTGGAAACCCCCCGGACAGGTTGGCTACACCTTC. Translated, it gives CAWKPPGQVGYTF.